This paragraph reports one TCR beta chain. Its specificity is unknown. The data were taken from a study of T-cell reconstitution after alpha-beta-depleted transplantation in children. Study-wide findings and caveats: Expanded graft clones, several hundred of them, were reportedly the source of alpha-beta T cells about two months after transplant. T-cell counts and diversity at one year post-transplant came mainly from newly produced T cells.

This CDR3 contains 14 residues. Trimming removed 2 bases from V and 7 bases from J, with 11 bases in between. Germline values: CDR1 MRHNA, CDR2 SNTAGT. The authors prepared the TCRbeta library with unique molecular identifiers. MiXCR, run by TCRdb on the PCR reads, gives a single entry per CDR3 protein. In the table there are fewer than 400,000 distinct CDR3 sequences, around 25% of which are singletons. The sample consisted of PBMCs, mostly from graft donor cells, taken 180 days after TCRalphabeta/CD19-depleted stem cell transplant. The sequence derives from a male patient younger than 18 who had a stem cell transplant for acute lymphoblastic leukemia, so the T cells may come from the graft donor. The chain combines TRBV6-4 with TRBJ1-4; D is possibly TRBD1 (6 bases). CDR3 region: CASSDRGSFEKLFF. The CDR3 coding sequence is TGTGCCAGCAGTGACAGGGGGTCCTTTGAAAAACTGTTTTTT.